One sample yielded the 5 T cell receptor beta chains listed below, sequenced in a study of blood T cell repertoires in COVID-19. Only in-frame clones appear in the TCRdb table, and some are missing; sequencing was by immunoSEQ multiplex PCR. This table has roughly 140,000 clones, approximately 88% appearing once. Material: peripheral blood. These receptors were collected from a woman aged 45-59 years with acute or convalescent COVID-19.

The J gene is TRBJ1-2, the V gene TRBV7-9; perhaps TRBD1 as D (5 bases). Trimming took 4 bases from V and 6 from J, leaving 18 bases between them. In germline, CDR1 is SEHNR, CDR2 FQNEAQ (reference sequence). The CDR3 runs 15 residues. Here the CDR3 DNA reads TGTGCCAGCAGCTCCTCCCAAAGGGGCTTTAATGGCTACACCTTC. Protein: CASSSSQRGFNGYTF.

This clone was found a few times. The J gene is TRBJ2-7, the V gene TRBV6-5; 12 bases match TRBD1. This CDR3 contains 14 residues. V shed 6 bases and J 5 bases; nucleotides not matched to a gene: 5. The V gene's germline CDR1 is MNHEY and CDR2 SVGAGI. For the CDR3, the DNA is TGTGCCAGCAGAAGGGGACAGGGGGCCCACGAGCAGTACTTC. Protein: CASRRGQGAHEQYF.

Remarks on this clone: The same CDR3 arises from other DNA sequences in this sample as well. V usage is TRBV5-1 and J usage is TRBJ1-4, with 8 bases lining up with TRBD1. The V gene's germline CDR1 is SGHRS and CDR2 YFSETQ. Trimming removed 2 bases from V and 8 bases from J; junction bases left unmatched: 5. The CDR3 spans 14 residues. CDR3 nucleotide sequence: TGCGCCAGCAGCTTAGGACAGGGAGGCGAAAAACTGTTTTTT. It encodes CASSLGQGGEKLFF.

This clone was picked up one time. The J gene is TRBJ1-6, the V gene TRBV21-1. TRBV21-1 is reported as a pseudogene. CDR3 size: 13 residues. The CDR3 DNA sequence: TGTGCCAGCAGCCTTCAGGAGGGAACGCCCCTCCACTTT. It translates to CASSLQEGTPLHF.

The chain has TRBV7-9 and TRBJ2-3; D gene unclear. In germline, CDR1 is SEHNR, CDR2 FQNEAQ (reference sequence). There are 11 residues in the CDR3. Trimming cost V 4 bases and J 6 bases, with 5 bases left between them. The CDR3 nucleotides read TGTGCCAGCAGCTGGGCGGATACGCAGTATTTT. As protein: CASSWADTQYF. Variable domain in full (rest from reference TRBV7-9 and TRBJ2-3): DTGVSQNPRHKITKRGQNVTFRCDPISEHNRLYWYRQTLGQGPEFLTYFQNEAQLEKSRLLSDRFSAERPKGSFSTLEIQRTEQGDSAMYLCASSWADTQYFGPGTRLTVL.